This T cell receptor (beta chain) emerged from a study of regulatory T cells in long-lasting Graves disease. General study findings and limits: For persistent Graves' patients, TCR diversity was lower than for newly diagnosed ones.

Time point here: persistent/refractory GD, antithyroid drugs over 5 years with positive TRAb. Isolated PBMC RNA provided the starting material for the TCR library. The source of the patients was an endocrinology department in Xi'an, China. Concerning this clonotype itself: Its antigen remains unidentified.

Arm-PCR of CDR3 regions and iRepertoire HTBI primers were the basis on which TCR beta libraries were built. From the multiplex PCR reads, TCRdb called clonotypes with MiXCR, one entry per CDR3 protein. The table lists around 400,000 distinct CDR3 sequences, 23% of them singletons. This CDR3 comprises 16 residues. Germline loops: CDR1 SGHAT, CDR2 FQNNGV. V was shortened by 5 bases and J by 0 bases, with 14 bases between the two germline ends. The receptor was derived from a female donor with Graves disease. The source was peripheral blood mononuclear cells (PBMCs), collected when the disease was refractory, from a patient treated with antithyroid drugs. V gene TRBV11-2 combines with J gene TRBJ2-4, with D hard to call. The CDR3: CASSLQSALAKNIQYF. DNA of the CDR3: TGTGCCAGCAGCCTACAGTCGGCCTTAGCCAAAAACATTCAGTACTTC.